A selection of T cell receptor beta chains follows, all from one sample in a study of identical twins. TCRdb itself ran the 5' RACE reads through MiXCR, one entry per CDR3 protein. This table has approximately 620,000 distinct CDR3 sequences, 8.5% to 9% appearing once. These data were also reused for a study on yellow fever vaccine responses in identical twins.

Input material: PBMCs. The receptors derive from a woman between 18 and 29 years old in good health. CDR3s include the opening cysteine and the closing phenylalanine or tryptophan. D genes are given only for firm matches. Size values are once, few and many counts, or a class for expanded clones, and some rows have none.

CDR3 protein,CDR3 DNA,V gene,D gene,clone size,J gene
CASSVPYEQYF,TGTGCCAGCAGTGTTCCCTACGAGCAGTACTTC,TRBV28,.,.,TRBJ2-7
CASSLTSGSFYEQYF,TGTGCCAGCAGTTTGACTAGCGGTTCCTTCTACGAGCAGTACTTC,TRBV27,TRBD2,few,TRBJ2-7
CSVGGGSVSFTGELFF,TGCAGCGTTGGGGGGGGATCCGTCTCTTTCACCGGGGAGCTGTTTTTT,TRBV29-1,TRBD2,many,TRBJ2-2
CASSYVGQANEKLFF,TGTGCCAGCAGTTACGTCGGACAGGCTAATGAAAAACTGTTTTTT,TRBV6-5,TRBD1,many,TRBJ1-4
CAISESRDRVSTEAFF,TGTGCCATCAGTGAGTCGAGGGACAGGGTTTCCACTGAAGCTTTCTTT,TRBV10-3,TRBD1,.,TRBJ1-1
CASSVGPASEQYF,TGTGCCAGCAGCGTAGGACCCGCTAGCGAGCAGTACTTC,TRBV9,.,few,TRBJ2-7
CSATGQHNEQFF,TGCAGCGCTACGGGACAGCACAATGAGCAGTTCTTC,TRBV20-1,TRBD1,.,TRBJ2-1
CASSLSQSYGYTF,TGTGCCAGCAGCTTAAGCCAGTCCTATGGCTACACCTTC,TRBV7-2,.,many,TRBJ1-2
CASSETSGGVNEQFF,TGTGCCAGCAGTGAGACTAGCGGGGGGGTCAATGAGCAGTTCTTC,TRBV6-1,TRBD2,few,TRBJ2-1
CASSQDAQGARGYTF,TGTGCCAGCAGCCAAGATGCACAGGGGGCGCGGGGCTACACCTTC,TRBV4-2,TRBD1,.,TRBJ1-2
CSAGPRDRVSYEQYF,TGCAGTGCTGGACCCCGGGACAGGGTCTCCTACGAGCAGTACTTC,TRBV20-1,TRBD1,few,TRBJ2-7
CATTGLMNTEAFF,TGTGCCACCACAGGACTGATGAACACTGAAGCTTTCTTT,TRBV12-3/TRBV12-4,.,many,TRBJ1-1
CASRPDRAISYEQYF,TGTGCCAGCAGACCCGACAGGGCGATCTCATACGAGCAGTACTTC,TRBV6-1,TRBD1,few,TRBJ2-7